The present T cell receptor beta chain was sequenced within a study of cytomegalovirus exposure and HLA in healthy donors. Unrecorded immune exposures were likely, despite nominal health at sampling. This clone has just one count. This PCR relied on a set of 60 Vbeta primers and 13 Jbeta primers. Sequenced by immunoSEQ multiplex PCR; TCRdb stores in-frame clones only, minus some. This sample yields roughly 89,000 clones, of which more than 75% are seen a single time; around 2% belongs to the top ten. Sequencing used PBMCs. The sequence was obtained from a man aged 18 to 29 in good health and CMV-seronegative.

CDR3 residues: CASSQDLLSGEGETQYF. The CDR3 coding sequence is TGTGCCAGCAGCCAAGATCTCCTTAGCGGGGAGGGAGAGACCCAGTACTTC. The V gene is TRBV4-2, the J gene TRBJ2-5, with TRBD2 matching 8 bases. The V gene end was trimmed by 0 bases and the J gene end by 4 bases; junction bases not matched to a gene: 10. This CDR3 region has 17 residues. Germline V CDR1 and CDR2: LGHNA, YNFKEQ.